This TCR beta chain is drawn from a study of technical replicates of blood from a few donors. Germline V gene data show CDR1 as ENHRY and CDR2 as SYGVKD. The CDR3 totals 14 residues. V was clipped by 4 bases and J by 7 bases; unmatched bases: 2. Measured with immunoSEQ multiplex PCR; TCRdb has only the in-frame clones, and not every one. In the table there are about 63,000 clones, roughly 86% of which are singletons. The sequence derives from a human donor in good health. Some clones in this sample may be carry-over from other donors' samples. The chain recombines TRBV10-3 with TRBJ1-6; the match to TRBD1 covers 9 bases. The sequencing sample was made of PBMCs. The CDR3 DNA sequence: TGTGCCATCAGTGTCGGACAGGGGAATTCACCCCTCCACTTT. Its translation is CAISVGQGNSPLHF.